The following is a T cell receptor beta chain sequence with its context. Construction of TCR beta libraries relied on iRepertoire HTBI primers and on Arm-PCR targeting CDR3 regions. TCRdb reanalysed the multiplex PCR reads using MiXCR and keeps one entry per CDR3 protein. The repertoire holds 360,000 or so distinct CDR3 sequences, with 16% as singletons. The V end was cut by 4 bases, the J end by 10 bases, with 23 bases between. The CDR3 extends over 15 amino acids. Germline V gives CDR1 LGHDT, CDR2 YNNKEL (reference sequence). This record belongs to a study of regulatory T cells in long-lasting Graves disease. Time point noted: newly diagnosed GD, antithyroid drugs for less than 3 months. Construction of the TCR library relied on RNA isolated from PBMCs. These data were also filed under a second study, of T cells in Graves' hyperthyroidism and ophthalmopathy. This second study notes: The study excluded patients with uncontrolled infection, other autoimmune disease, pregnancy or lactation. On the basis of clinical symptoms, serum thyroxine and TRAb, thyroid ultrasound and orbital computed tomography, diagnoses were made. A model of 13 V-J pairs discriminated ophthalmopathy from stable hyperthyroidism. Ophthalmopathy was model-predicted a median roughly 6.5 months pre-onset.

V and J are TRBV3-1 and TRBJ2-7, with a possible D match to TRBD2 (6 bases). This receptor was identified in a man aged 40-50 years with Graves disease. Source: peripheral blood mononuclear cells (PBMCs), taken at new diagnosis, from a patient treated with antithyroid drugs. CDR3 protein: CASSPVGLVGKEQYF. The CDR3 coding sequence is TGTGCCAGCAGCCCCGTGGGACTGGTGGGGAAAGAACAGTACTTC.